Detailed here is one T cell receptor (beta chain). Its target antigen remains unknown. Base qualities are not provided; no much larger clone lies one nucleotide away. The data were obtained in a study of cytomegalovirus exposure and HLA in healthy donors (dated by TCRdb to 2015 to 2018). In terms of the full investigation: In an earlier analysis of some 610 of the donors, around 300 Gb of sequence data and 117 million unique TCR beta sequences from 150 million to 200 million T cells were reported. Roughly 290 gigabases of sequencing data and 70 million to 95 million unique TCR sequences made up an early release that covered over 550 HLA-typed donors. The genetic ancestry cluster associated with self-reported Caucasian donors included about four fifths of the approximately 410 genotyped donors. The study was designed to test whether signatures of past pathogen exposure could be identified by cataloging public T cell receptors. The study profiled the T cell repertoires of hundreds of subjects by immunosequencing and related them to cytomegalovirus serostatus. A separate validation cohort of some 130 different subjects was used in addition to the 666-subject first cohort. To predict cytomegalovirus infection status, the study brought together high-throughput TCR immunosequencing, statistical association of individual TCRs with disease status, and machine learning. A later analysis re-examined previously published TCR beta repertoires from roughly 650 donors and added high-resolution HLA genotyping to investigate patterns of TCR occurrence. The later analysis used no new phenotypic data to find candidate immune exposures, relying instead on TCR beta sequences and their occurrence across donors. An earlier analysis of about 600 of the donors used high-throughput TCR beta sequencing to judge whether each TCR beta V gene segment behaved as functional or pseudogenic. Donor age, sex, ethnicity and CMV serostatus were compiled alongside the repertoire data. A later genetic analysis took genome-wide SNP genotypes for about three fifths of the 666 donors and used that subset as a discovery cohort. All discovery cohort repertoires had been generated on a single sequencing platform. Class I and class II HLA loci were covered by the typing at four-digit resolution. The number of donors typed differed by locus, with about 620-630 for A, B, C, DRB1 and DQB1, roughly 520 for DQA1, 600 to 610 for DPA1, and under 490 for DPB1. About 5 DR-DQ haplotypes were handled as single units for association and clustering, since linkage in the cohort was strong. On average, around 230,000 unique TCR beta nucleotide sequences were sequenced per donor among 398 genotyped donors of the cohort, with roughly 18% of those sequences being non-productive.

The cohort comprised 670 or so healthy bone marrow donors. At the time of sampling, every cohort member was nominally healthy, though immune exposures that went unrecorded were likely present. The donor tested CMV seronegative and was one of the 352 seronegative cohort members. A peripheral blood sample was provided by each donor, and peripheral blood mononuclear cells were used for TCR beta sequencing. The Qiagen DNeasy Blood Extraction Kit was used to extract genomic DNA from the blood cell samples. Paper-wide results and their limitations: While some public TCRs were present in many individuals, most TCR sequences turned up only very rarely across donors. Cytomegalovirus status was reported to be diagnosed by the classifier with high specificity and sensitivity in both the original and validation cohorts. A later analysis found that most CMV-associated TCR beta chains appeared HLA-restricted, with HLA associations seemingly driven largely by CMV exposure. Sequencing depth was assumed to be roughly uniform across donors in the presence/absence analyses, though that assumption may not hold. A further reported finding was that TCR beta sequences accurately predicted the HLA-A and HLA-B alleles for most subjects in the first cohort. A total of 164 TCR beta chains were listed by the study as associated with cytomegalovirus. Specific HLA alleles were associated with 16,951 TCR beta sequences at a false discovery rate of 0.05 in a later analysis. In a later analysis, HLA-associated TCR beta chains showed more clonal expansion and lower generation probabilities than non-associated chains that were equally common. In a later genetic analysis, a missense DCLRE1C variant was associated with V-gene and J-gene trimming of TCR beta chains, and the association was replicated in an independent cohort. HLA typing was unavailable for some donors at each locus, so association tests used only the typed subset. Several of the top co-occurrence clusters appeared to be linked to parvovirus B19, influenza, CMV and Epstein-Barr virus, according to a later analysis. The cohort was sequenced for TCR beta chains only, and without alpha or paired-chain data the features that could be detected were limited. It was suggested by the authors that the approach could potentially be generalized to other disease states and immunological phenotypes. The 87-base-pair reads could not distinguish some IMGT-functional V segments, including TRBV6-2 and TRBV6-3, so those segments were excluded. In an earlier analysis of approximately 590 of the donors, most TCR beta V segments appeared in productive rearrangements about 90% or about 30% of the time, broadly matching IMGT annotations. Linkage disequilibrium might explain the correlated functional status among segregating V segments, but an unknown experimental factor could not be excluded. Assigning TCR associations to individual alleles was difficult when HLA alleles, especially DR and DQ, strongly co-occurred. According to a later genetic analysis, donors in an Asian-associated ancestry cluster had fewer N-insertions in productive TCRs than the roughly 700-donor mean. CMV serostatus was the only immune exposure information available for the cohort. A few of the identified cytomegalovirus-associated TCR beta chains were confirmed in vitro to be specific for cytomegalovirus antigens. A cluster of highly shared sequence variants was judged likely to be a technical artifact of the sequencing pipeline. According to a later analysis, TCR association rates differed among HLA loci, with DRB1 alleles showing the most associated TCRs and HLA-C alleles showing the fewest. Because counts were too low, about 15 rarely observed V segments, including chromosome 9 orphons, were left out of the earlier analysis of 587 of the donors.

Libraries were made using the immunoSEQ multiplex PCR assay. The multiplex PCR relied on a mix of 60 forward primers for TCR Vbeta segments and 13 reverse primers for TCR Jbeta segments. Amplification of the CDR3 region of rearranged TCR beta genes was performed with a multiplex PCR assay on genomic DNA. On the Illumina HiSeq System, the amplified TCR beta libraries were sequenced as 87-base-pair reads. Under the source paper's analysis protocol: A later analysis tallied 80 million to 95 million unique TCR beta chains across the 700 or so repertoires, and approximately 12 million of those chains were shared by two or more donors. Raw reads were error-corrected and collapsed into unique sequences by a nearest-neighbor algorithm in which closely related sequences were merged to remove PCR and sequencing errors. Alignment of CDR3 sequences to IMGT reference sequences was used to assign V, D and J gene segments. For a sequence to be retained, a match of at least six nucleotides to both a V gene segment and a J gene segment was required. Rearrangements were called productive when the CDR3 lacked stop codons and stayed in frame with V and J; all others were non-productive. CDR3 was defined according to IMGT convention as the region running from the second conserved V-encoded cysteine to the conserved J-encoded phenylalanine. The earlier analysis of about 590 of the donors excluded sequences that lacked an unambiguous match to a single V gene segment. In an earlier analysis of several hundred of the donors, V segments were called functional above 56.7% productive rearrangements and were called segregating when the between-donor standard deviation exceeded 5%. To diagnose cytomegalovirus status from the catalog of TCR beta chain sequences, a statistical classification framework was built. In a later analysis, TCR nucleotide sequences were compared against IMGT/GENE-DB human TR gene sequences so that V and J genes could be assigned. In a later analysis, CDR3 sequences and most-parsimonious VDJ recombination scenarios were assigned using the TCRdist pipeline. In a later analysis, each TCR beta chain was defined by its CDR3 amino acid sequence together with its V-gene family, and reads without a unique V-gene family were excluded. As a way to deal with suspected cross-contamination and a sequencing artifact, a later analysis dropped under 600 nucleotide sequences that were highly shared and had low generation probability. A later analysis calculated a clonal expansion index for each public chain from normalized within-repertoire ranks of inferred template counts. A later analysis computed generation probabilities with a VDJ recombination model fitted to out-of-frame rearrangements, and checked the results against IGoR. In a later analysis, hypergeometric tests were used to score TCR-TCR, TCR-HLA and TCR-CMV co-occurrence, with a repertoire-size bias correction applied to TCR pairs. False discovery rates were estimated in a later analysis by permuting HLA or CMV assignments 20 times. A later analysis grouped co-occurring TCRs with DBSCAN, adding TCRdist sequence similarity when clustering within HLA-allele-positive subsets. Repertoires with fewer than 30,000 or more than 120,000 public chains, plus five repertoires with anomalous nucleotide sharing, were excluded from co-occurrence clustering. What TCRdb holds here is the immuneACCESS table cut down to in-frame rearrangements. Part of the clones is not present; checked against another copy, under half of the missing clones reflect an unresolved V gene, and the others are unexplained. Clone size and the V and J calls come from that table; the DNA yielded D and trimming. This sample holds 74,000 or so clones; 70% to 85% were observed only once. 7% to 7.5% of the sample comes from the top ten.

There are 16 amino acids in the CDR3, from cysteine to phenylalanine inclusive. Only the CDR3 DNA stays, 48 bases, in frame from base 1. CDR1 and CDR2 (SGHVS, FNYEAQ) derive from the germline V gene. The sequence was collected from a woman aged 40 to 50 in good health and CMV-seronegative. This receptor chain uses TRBV7-6 and TRBJ2-5; the junction holds 8 bases that match TRBD2. The J call may not be correct, given that the DNA end is closer to TRBJ2-7. The sample consisted of PBMCs. The encoded CDR3 is CASSFRGAGAMYEQYF. The sequence in DNA is TGTGCCAGCAGCTTCCGGGGAGCGGGAGCCATGTACGAGCAGTACTTC.